This entry concerns a single TCR beta chain. This sample was taken from a study of blood T cell repertoires in COVID-19. Study information: COVID-19 samples collected from the United States, Italy and Spain covered acute and convalescent phases.

TCRdb's table, derived via immunoSEQ multiplex PCR, lists solely in-frame clones and lacks some. The data show hundreds of thousands of clones, 83% seen once. The age range of participants was about 18 to 95 years, with residence in under 30 US areas. The study assigned cohorts using participant-reported clinical history. People in the exposed group encountered a COVID-19 case within 2 weeks before entering the study. The V gene lost 10 bases and the J gene lost 6 bases, with 11 bases spanning the gap. Germline V gene sequence: CDR1 KGHDR, CDR2 SFDVKD. This CDR3 spans 12 amino acids. The receptor was derived from a woman between 50 and 59 years old who had been exposed to COVID-19. Specimen: PBMCs or T cells enriched from blood (not recorded which). The chain recombines TRBV24-1 with TRBJ2-2; D perhaps matches TRBD1 (6 bases). The CDR3, as DNA: TGTGCCACTACTAACAGGGCCGGGGAGCTGTTTTTT. This codes for CATTNRAGELFF.